Listed below are T cell receptor beta chains from one sample, sequenced in a study of OX40 agonist ivuxolimab in advanced cancers. Libraries were prepared by immunoSEQ multiplex PCR; TCRdb keeps only in-frame clonotypes and omits some of them. The sample includes around 80,000 clones, 88% seen only once; the top ten take 0.72%. The source was CD4+ or CD8+ T cells sorted from blood, collected in a trial of the OX40 agonist ivuxolimab. These receptors were obtained from an adult with an advanced solid tumor such as melanoma, head and neck, liver or kidney cancer. CDR3s include the opening cysteine and the closing phenylalanine or tryptophan. Fields, in order: D gene, V gene, J gene, clone size, CDR3 protein, CDR3 DNA. The D gene is left open where the match is weak. For some rows the clone size is stated as once, few or many, or as a class when expanded; others skip it.

-,TRBV15,TRBJ1-1,once,CATSRGGGITEAFF,TGTGCCACCAGCAGAGGGGGGGGCATCACTGAAGCTTTCTTT
-,TRBV19,TRBJ1-4,-,CASSSQEGVGKLFF,TGTGCCAGTAGTAGTCAGGAAGGTGTCGGAAAACTGTTTTTT
-,TRBV29-1,TRBJ2-3,-,CSVPGQATGMVGRGRLATDTQYF,TGCAGCGTTCCGGGTCAAGCGACAGGGATGGTAGGTCGCGGGAGATTGGCCACAGATACGCAGTATTTT
TRBD2,TRBV19,TRBJ2-2,-,CASSKKTSGGTGELFF,TGTGCCAGTAGCAAGAAGACTAGCGGGGGCACCGGGGAGCTGTTTTTT
-,TRBV2,TRBJ2-7,-,CASTERGATSYEQYF,TGTGCCAGCACCGAGAGGGGGGCTACATCCTACGAGCAGTACTTC
-,TRBV7-2,TRBJ1-1,-,CASSLDPRGTEAFF,TGTGCCAGCAGCTTAGACCCGAGGGGAACTGAAGCTTTCTTT
-,TRBV29-1,TRBJ1-2,-,CSVERDYGYTF,TGCAGCGTTGAAAGGGACTATGGCTACACCTTC
-,TRBV5-6,TRBJ1-2,-,CASSPNLLIQGHYGGYTF,TGTGCCAGCAGCCCAAACCTCCTCATACAGGGTCACTATGGTGGCTACACCTTC
TRBD2,TRBV5-4,TRBJ2-1,once,CASSSLAGADYEQFF,TGTGCCAGCAGCTCACTAGCGGGAGCTGACTATGAGCAGTTCTTC
-,TRBV5-1,TRBJ2-5,-,CASSSLRETQYF,TGCGCCAGCAGCTCGCTTCGGGAAACCCAGTACTTC
TRBD1,TRBV19,TRBJ1-6,-,CASSRDGPGQNSPLHF,TGTGCCAGTAGTAGAGACGGCCCGGGACAGAATTCACCCCTCCACTTT
TRBD2,TRBV2,TRBJ2-2,-,CASSRLAGANTGELFF,TGTGCCAGCAGTCGGTTAGCGGGGGCGAACACCGGGGAGCTGTTTTTT
-,TRBV2,TRBJ2-3,-,CASNPMGLASDTQYF,TGTGCCAGCAACCCTATGGGGCTAGCGTCAGATACGCAGTATTTT
-,TRBV6-6,TRBJ1-1,-,CASRQSESNTEAFF,TGTGCCAGCCGTCAGTCAGAATCGAACACTGAAGCTTTCTTT
TRBD1,TRBV5-1,TRBJ2-7,-,CASSTGQGAYEQYF,TGCGCCAGCAGCACCGGACAGGGAGCCTACGAGCAGTACTTC
-,TRBV19,TRBJ2-3,-,CASSIFLGRTDTQYF,TGTGCCAGTAGTATTTTCCTAGGTAGGACAGATACGCAGTATTTT
TRBD1,TRBV7-8,TRBJ1-4,-,CASSYFQGAKGEKLFF,TGTGCCAGCAGTTACTTCCAGGGGGCGAAAGGAGAAAAACTGTTTTTT
TRBD1,TRBV12-5,TRBJ1-5,-,CASGSYLSKQGRSNQPQHF,TGTGCTAGTGGTTCGTATCTCTCCAAACAGGGGCGTAGCAATCAGCCCCAGCATTTT
-,TRBV4-3,TRBJ1-4,-,CASSPTPALTNEKLFF,TGCGCCAGCAGCCCCACTCCGGCATTAACTAATGAAAAACTGTTTTTT
TRBD1,TRBV27,TRBJ1-6,-,CASRFGQGLASSPLHF,TGTGCCAGCCGCTTCGGACAGGGGCTTGCTAGTTCACCCCTCCACTTT
-,TRBV18,TRBJ2-7,-,CASSPLWGGRDEQYF,TGTGCCAGCTCACCCCTTTGGGGTGGGAGAGACGAGCAGTACTTC
-,TRBV29-1,TRBJ2-1,-,CSAIYNEQFF,TGCAGCGCGATCTACAATGAGCAGTTCTTC
-,TRBV5-8,TRBJ2-3,-,CASKRSYSTDTQYF,TGTGCCAGCAAGCGGAGCTACAGCACAGATACGCAGTATTTT
-,TRBV7-8,TRBJ2-2,-,CASSDLRATTGELFF,TGTGCCAGCAGCGATCTTAGGGCTACCACCGGGGAGCTGTTTTTT
TRBD1,TRBV6-5,TRBJ1-2,once,CASSRDRGYGYTF,TGTGCCAGCAGCCGGGACAGGGGGTATGGCTACACCTTC
-,TRBV10-3,TRBJ2-1,once,CAISDETSRPYNEQFF,TGTGCCATCAGTGATGAGACTAGTCGTCCCTACAATGAGCAGTTCTTC
-,TRBV28,TRBJ2-5,-,CASSLGWSLETQYF,TGTGCCAGCAGTTTAGGTTGGAGCTTAGAGACCCAGTACTTC
TRBD2,TRBV7-7,TRBJ2-7,-,CASSYLGGGEQYF,TGTGCTAGCAGCTACCTTGGCGGGGGGGAGCAGTACTTC
-,TRBV30,TRBJ2-7,-,CAWSDNYEQYF,TGTGCCTGGAGCGACAACTACGAGCAGTACTTC
TRBD1,TRBV6-4,TRBJ2-7,-,CASRTRGPPYEQYF,TGTGCCAGCCGAACGAGGGGGCCCCCTTACGAGCAGTACTTC
-,TRBV5-8,TRBJ2-7,-,CASSPWGQGIHEQYF,TGTGCCAGCAGCCCGTGGGGGCAGGGGATCCACGAGCAGTACTTC
TRBD1,TRBV6-6,TRBJ1-2,once,CASSAGGYNYGYTF,TGTGCCAGCAGCGCAGGGGGTTATAACTATGGCTACACCTTC
-,TRBV7-2,TRBJ1-5,-,CASSLGATGYQPQHF,TGTGCCAGCAGCTTAGGAGCAACAGGGTATCAGCCCCAGCATTTT
-,TRBV25-1,TRBJ2-1,-,CASSEYSAGPPYNEQFF,TGTGCCAGCAGTGAATATAGCGCAGGGCCCCCCTACAATGAGCAGTTCTTC
-,TRBV19,TRBJ1-5,few,CASSGGGNQPQHF,TGTGCCAGTAGTGGGGGGGGCAATCAGCCCCAGCATTTT
-,TRBV19,TRBJ1-5,-,CASSIDTHIIPAGNNQPQHF,TGTGCCAGTAGTATAGATACCCACATCATTCCCGCAGGCAACAATCAGCCCCAGCATTTT
TRBD1,TRBV6-5,TRBJ2-1,-,CASSSDRGLYNEQFF,TGTGCCAGCAGCAGCGACAGGGGGCTGTACAATGAGCAGTTCTTC
TRBD1,TRBV29-1,TRBJ2-7,-,CSAGQGAHEQYF,TGCAGCGCGGGACAGGGGGCACACGAGCAGTACTTC
TRBD1,TRBV18,TRBJ1-2,once,CASSPRGAGYGYTF,TGTGCCAGCTCACCCAGGGGGGCCGGCTATGGCTACACCTTC
-,TRBV18,TRBJ1-4,-,CASSPGTRGEKLFF,TGTGCCAGCTCACCAGGAACGCGGGGTGAAAAACTGTTTTTT
TRBD1,TRBV5-1,TRBJ2-1,-,CASSSGTGMYEQFF,TGCGCCAGCAGCTCCGGGACAGGGATGTATGAGCAGTTCTTC
-,TRBV7-3,TRBJ2-3,-,CASSQMGTDNTQYF,TGTGCCAGCAGCCAAATGGGGACGGATAATACGCAGTATTTT
-,TRBV6-5,TRBJ2-5,-,CASIWRETQYF,TGTGCCAGCATATGGAGAGAGACCCAGTACTTC
-,TRBV7-2,TRBJ1-1,-,CASSLLRGEGTEAFF,TGTGCCAGCAGCTTACTGAGGGGTGAGGGGACTGAAGCTTTCTTT
-,TRBV11-3,TRBJ2-5,-,CASSLRPDGTQYF,TGTGCCAGCAGCTTACGTCCAGACGGGACCCAGTACTTC
TRBD1,TRBV6-1,TRBJ1-1,-,CASSAAGGDTEAFF,TGTGCCAGCAGTGCAGCAGGGGGGGACACTGAAGCTTTCTTT
TRBD1,TRBV11-2,TRBJ1-2,-,CASSFDRGLGYTF,TGTGCCAGCAGCTTTGACAGGGGGCTTGGCTACACCTTC
-,TRBV2,TRBJ1-6,-,CASSRTEGRSNSPLHF,TGTGCCAGCAGTCGGACAGAGGGACGTTCAAATTCACCCCTCCACTTT
-,TRBV5-6,TRBJ2-3,-,CASSAEPLGILTDTQYF,TGTGCCAGCAGCGCGGAGCCCCTGGGAATTCTCACAGATACGCAGTATTTT
-,TRBV21-1,TRBJ1-2,-,CASSQGFNYGYTF,TGTGCCAGCAGTCAGGGGTTTAACTATGGCTACACCTTC
-,TRBV29-1,TRBJ2-2,-,CSVGQSLGTGELFF,TGCAGCGTTGGACAGTCCCTGGGTACCGGGGAGCTGTTTTTT
-,TRBV30,TRBJ1-5,-,CAWSFRGHLGNQPQHF,TGTGCCTGGAGTTTCCGCGGACATTTGGGCAATCAGCCCCAGCATTTT
-,TRBV6-1,TRBJ2-1,-,CASKIMIGASDEQFF,TGTGCCAGCAAAATCATGATAGGGGCTAGCGATGAGCAGTTCTTC